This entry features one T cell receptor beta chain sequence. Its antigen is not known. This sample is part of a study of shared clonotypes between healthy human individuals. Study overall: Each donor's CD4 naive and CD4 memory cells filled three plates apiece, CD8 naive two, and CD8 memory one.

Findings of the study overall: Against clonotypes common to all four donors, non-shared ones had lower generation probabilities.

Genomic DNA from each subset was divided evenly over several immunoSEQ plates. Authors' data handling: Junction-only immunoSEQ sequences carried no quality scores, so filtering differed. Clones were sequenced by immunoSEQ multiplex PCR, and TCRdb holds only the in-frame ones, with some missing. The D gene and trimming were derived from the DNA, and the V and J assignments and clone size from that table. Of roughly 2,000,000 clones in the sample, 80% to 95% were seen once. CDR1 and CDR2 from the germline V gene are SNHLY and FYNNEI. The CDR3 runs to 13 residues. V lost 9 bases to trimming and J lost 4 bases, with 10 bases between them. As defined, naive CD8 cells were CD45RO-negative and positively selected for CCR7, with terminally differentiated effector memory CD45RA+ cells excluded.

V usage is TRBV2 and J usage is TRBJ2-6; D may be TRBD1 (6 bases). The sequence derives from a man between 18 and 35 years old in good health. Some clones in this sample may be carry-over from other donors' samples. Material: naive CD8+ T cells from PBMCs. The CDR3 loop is CAREGVGANVLTF. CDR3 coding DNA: TGTGCCAGAGAGGGGGTCGGGGCCAACGTCCTGACTTTC.